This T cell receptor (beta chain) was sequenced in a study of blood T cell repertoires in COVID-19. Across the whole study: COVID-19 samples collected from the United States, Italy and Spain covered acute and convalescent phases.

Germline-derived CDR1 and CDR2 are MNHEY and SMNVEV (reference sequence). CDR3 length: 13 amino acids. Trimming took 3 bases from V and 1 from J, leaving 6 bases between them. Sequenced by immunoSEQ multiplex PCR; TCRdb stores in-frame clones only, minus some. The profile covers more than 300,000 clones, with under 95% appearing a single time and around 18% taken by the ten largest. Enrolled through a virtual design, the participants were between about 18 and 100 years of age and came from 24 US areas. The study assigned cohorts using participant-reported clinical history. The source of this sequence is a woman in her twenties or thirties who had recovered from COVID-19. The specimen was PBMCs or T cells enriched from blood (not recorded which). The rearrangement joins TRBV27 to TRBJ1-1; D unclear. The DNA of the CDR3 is TGTGCCAGCAGTTTTAATAGGAACACTGAAGCTTTCTTT. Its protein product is CASSFNRNTEAFF.